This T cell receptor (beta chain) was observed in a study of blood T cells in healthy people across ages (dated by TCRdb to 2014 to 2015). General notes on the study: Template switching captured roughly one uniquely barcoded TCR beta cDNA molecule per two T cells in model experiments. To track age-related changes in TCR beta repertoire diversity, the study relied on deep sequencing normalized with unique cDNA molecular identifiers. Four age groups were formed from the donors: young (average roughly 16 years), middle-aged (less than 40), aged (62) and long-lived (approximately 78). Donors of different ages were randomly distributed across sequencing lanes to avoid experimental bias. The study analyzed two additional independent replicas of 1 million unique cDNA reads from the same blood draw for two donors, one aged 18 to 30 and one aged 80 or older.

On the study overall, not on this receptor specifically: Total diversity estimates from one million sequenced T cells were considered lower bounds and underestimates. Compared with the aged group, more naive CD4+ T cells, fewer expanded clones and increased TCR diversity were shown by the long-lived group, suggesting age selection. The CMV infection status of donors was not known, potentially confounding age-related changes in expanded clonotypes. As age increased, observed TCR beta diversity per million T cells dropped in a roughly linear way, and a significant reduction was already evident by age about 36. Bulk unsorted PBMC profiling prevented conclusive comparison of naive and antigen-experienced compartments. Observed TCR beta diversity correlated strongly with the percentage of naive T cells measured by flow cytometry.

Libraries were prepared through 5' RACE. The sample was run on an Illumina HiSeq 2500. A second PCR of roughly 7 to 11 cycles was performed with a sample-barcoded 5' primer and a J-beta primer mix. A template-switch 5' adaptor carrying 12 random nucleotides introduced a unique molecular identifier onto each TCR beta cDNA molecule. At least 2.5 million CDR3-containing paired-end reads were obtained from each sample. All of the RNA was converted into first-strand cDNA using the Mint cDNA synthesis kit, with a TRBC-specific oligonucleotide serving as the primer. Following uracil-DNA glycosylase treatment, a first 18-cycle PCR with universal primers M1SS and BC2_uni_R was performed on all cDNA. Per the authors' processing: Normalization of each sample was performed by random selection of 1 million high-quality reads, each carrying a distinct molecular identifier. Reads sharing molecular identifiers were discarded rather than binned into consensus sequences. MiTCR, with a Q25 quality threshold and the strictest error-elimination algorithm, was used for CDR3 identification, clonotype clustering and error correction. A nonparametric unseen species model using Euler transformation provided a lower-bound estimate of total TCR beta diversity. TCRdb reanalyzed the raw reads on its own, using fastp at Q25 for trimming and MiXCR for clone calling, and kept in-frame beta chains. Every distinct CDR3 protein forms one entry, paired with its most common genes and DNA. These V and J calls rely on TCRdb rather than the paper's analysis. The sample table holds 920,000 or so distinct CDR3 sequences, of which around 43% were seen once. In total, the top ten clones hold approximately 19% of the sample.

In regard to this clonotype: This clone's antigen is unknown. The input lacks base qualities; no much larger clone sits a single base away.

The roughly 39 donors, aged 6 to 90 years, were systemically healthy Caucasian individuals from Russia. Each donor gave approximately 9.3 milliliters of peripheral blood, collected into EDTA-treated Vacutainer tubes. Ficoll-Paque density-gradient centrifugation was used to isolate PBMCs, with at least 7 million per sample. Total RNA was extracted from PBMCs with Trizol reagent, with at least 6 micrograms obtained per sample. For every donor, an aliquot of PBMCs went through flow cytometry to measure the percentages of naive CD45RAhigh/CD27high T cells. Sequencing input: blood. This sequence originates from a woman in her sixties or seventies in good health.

The CDR3 protein is CASSWLLGGSDTQYF. The sequenced DNA: TGTGCCAGCAGCTGGCTTCTTGGGGGGTCAGATACGCAGTATTTT. The sequence joins TRBV5-8 to TRBJ2-3; TRBD2 is a possible D gene, resting on 6 matching bases. V is shortened by 3 bases, J by 4 bases, and the region joining them spans 15 bases. From cysteine to phenylalanine, the CDR3 is 15 amino acids long. Left in the record is the CDR3 DNA by itself, 45 bases read in frame from the first base. CDR1 and CDR2 (SGHTS, YDEGEE) derive from the germline V gene.